Below are 28 T cell receptor beta chains sequenced from a single sample in a study of technical replicates of blood from a handful of donors (dated by TCRdb to the late 2010s). Receptor amplification or capture employed the immunoSEQ multiplex PCR assay. TCRdb re-hosts the immuneACCESS table, in-frame sequences only. Its copies lack some clones; in the studies checked, an unresolved V gene accounts for under half of them, and the cause for the rest is not known. In this sample the table shows about 83,000 clones, around 95% of which occur a single time. Roughly 0.22% of the sample comes from the top ten. Sequencing used T cells isolated from PBMCs. Receptors originate from a human donor in good health.

CDR3 sequence reads: CASSSGTYSYEQYF. The CDR3 DNA is TGCGCCAGCAGCTCCGGGACTTACTCCTACGAGCAGTACTTC. The rearrangement uses TRBV5-1 and TRBJ2-7; D perhaps matches TRBD2 (6 bases). This CDR3 contains 14 residues. The V gene lost 3 bases and the J gene lost 0 bases, with 10 bases spanning the gap. Germline CDR1 SGHRS, CDR2 YFSETQ.

This chain joins TRBV2 and TRBJ2-2; 7 positions agree with TRBD1. The germline V gene has CDR1 SNHLY and CDR2 FYNNEI. This CDR3 has 15 amino acids. The V gene end was trimmed by 5 bases and the J gene end by 3 bases; junction bases not matched to a gene: 6. The CDR3 loop is CASSSRDSYTGELFF. The CDR3 DNA is TGTGCCAGCAGTTCTCGGGACAGCTACACCGGGGAGCTGTTTTTT.

V gene TRBV7-2 combines with J gene TRBJ2-7, with unresolved D. The V end was cut by 1 base, the J end by 4 bases, with 11 bases between. Germline CDR1 reads SGHTA; CDR2 reads FQGNSA. The CDR3 is 14 amino acids. CDR3: CASSLGWSRYEQYF. CDR3 coding DNA: TGTGCCAGCAGCTTAGGATGGTCTAGATACGAGCAGTACTTC.

Regarding this clone: A junction boundary mismatches the germline segment, possibly from a read error. The chain carries TRBV4-1 and TRBJ2-1; tentatively, D is TRBD2 (6 bases). Germline V gene sequence: CDR1 MGHRA, CDR2 YSYEKL. CDR3 length equals 14 residues. The CDR3, as DNA: TGCGCCAGCAGCCAACATTTGACAGCCCTGGAGGGCATCTTC. It specifies CASSQHLTALEGIF.

The chain has TRBV6-1 and TRBJ2-1; the match to TRBD2 covers 11 bases. The CDR3 length is 16 residues. Trimming took 4 bases from V and 5 from J; bases not matched to a gene: 7. The germline gives CDR1 MNHNS, CDR2 SASEGT. The CDR3 here is CASSVLTSGEHNEQFF. Here the CDR3 DNA reads TGTGCCAGCAGTGTCTTGACTAGCGGGGAACACAATGAGCAGTTCTTC.

The chain employs TRBV28 and TRBJ1-5; D is perhaps TRBD1 (6 bases). CDR1 MDHEN and CDR2 SYDVKM come from the germline V gene. The V end was cut by 6 bases, the J end by 4 bases, with 10 bases between. The CDR3 extends over 13 amino acids. The CDR3 DNA reads TGTGCCAGCAGCCAGGGGTGGAATCAGCCCCAGCATTTT. The encoded protein is CASSQGWNQPQHF. Together with reference TRBV28 and TRBJ1-5, the CDR3 gives the full variable domain: DVKVTQSSRYLVKRTGEKVFLECVQDMDHENMFWYRQDPGLGLRLIYFSYDVKMKEKGDIPEGYSVSREKKERFSLILESASTNQTSMYLCASSQGWNQPQHFGDGTRLSIL.

The CDR3 loop is CASSLDRGTSYEQYF. CDR3 coding DNA: TGCGCCAGCAGCTTGGACAGGGGTACCTCCTACGAGCAGTACTTC. This rearrangement joins TRBV5-1 to TRBJ2-7, with TRBD1 identical over 7 bases. CDR3 length: 15 residues. Germline-derived CDR1 and CDR2 are SGHRS and YFSETQ. V lost 0 bases, J lost 0 bases, and 3 bases stayed unmatched.

The chain recombines TRBV9 with TRBJ2-1; 9 bases fit TRBD1. V dropped 3 bases and J dropped 4; count of bases not matched to a gene: 5. CDR1 and CDR2 from the germline V gene are SGDLS and YYNGEE. This CDR3 is 15 amino acids long. CDR3 amino acids: CASSGGTGSYNEQFF. The CDR3 nucleotides read TGTGCCAGCAGCGGAGGGACAGGGTCGTACAATGAGCAGTTCTTC.

The rearrangement links TRBV7-9 to TRBJ1-1; D possibly corresponds to TRBD1 (6 bases). Trimming cost V 2 bases and J 10 bases, with 14 bases left between them. There are 13 residues in the CDR3. Germline V gene lookup returns CDR1 SEHNR and CDR2 FQNEAQ (reference sequence). This CDR3 reads CASSLTDRSGAFF. CDR3 DNA: TGTGCCAGCAGCTTAACTGACAGGAGTGGAGCTTTCTTT.

The rearrangement uses TRBV5-1 and TRBJ2-7; perhaps TRBD1 as D (5 bases). Trimming removed 4 bases from V and 2 bases from J, with 13 bases in between. This CDR3 has 14 amino acids. CDR1 and CDR2 (germline): SGHRS, YFSETQ. The CDR3 DNA reads TGCGCCAGCAGCCGAACGACAGATACCTACGAGCAGTACTTC. This encodes CASSRTTDTYEQYF.

CDR3 sequence reads: CASSQNTNEKLFF. CDR3 coding DNA: TGTGCCAGTTCCCAAAACACAAATGAAAAACTGTTTTTT. The chain links TRBV19 to TRBJ1-4; D not resolved. The germline V and J ends were trimmed by 8 bases and 5 bases, with 12 bases remaining between them. This CDR3 has 13 residues. Germline V gene data show CDR1 as LNHDA and CDR2 as SQIVND (reference sequence).

V usage is TRBV11-3 and J usage is TRBJ2-7, with D possibly matching TRBD2 (6 bases). Trimming stripped 1 base from V and 0 bases from J, with 13 bases between. CDR1 is SGHNT, CDR2 YENEEA, per germline. This CDR3 region has 16 residues. The CDR3 sequence: CASSLGQGLSSYEQYF. In DNA, the CDR3 is TGTGCCAGCAGCTTAGGCCAGGGACTGAGCTCCTACGAGCAGTACTTC.

V is TRBV18 and J is TRBJ2-5; maybe TRBD1 (5 bases). CDR3 size: 15 residues. The germline gives CDR1 KGHSH, CDR2 LQKENI. V was trimmed by 0 bases and J by 0 bases, leaving 8 bases between them. Here the CDR3 reads CASSPPARDQETQYF. DNA for the CDR3: TGTGCCAGCTCACCACCGGCCAGGGACCAAGAGACCCAGTACTTC.

This clone was seen a single time. This sequence joins TRBV28 and TRBJ1-1; D is perhaps TRBD1 (6 bases). Germline loops: CDR1 MDHEN, CDR2 SYDVKM. The length of the CDR3 is 15 residues. Trimming took off 6 bases at V and 7 bases at J, with 21 bases between the two ends. The CDR3 sequence is CASSLRTVALNEAFF. CDR3 nucleotides: TGTGCCAGCAGCCTTAGGACAGTAGCCTTGAATGAAGCTTTCTTT.

The rearrangement uses TRBV9 and TRBJ2-7, with 9 bases matching TRBD1. V lost 0 bases to trimming and J lost 6 bases; unmatched junction nucleotides: 10. The CDR3 consists of 16 residues. The germline V gene has CDR1 SGDLS and CDR2 YYNGEE. This chain's CDR3 is CASSVGVPGQGTEQYF. CDR3 DNA: TGTGCCAGCAGCGTAGGAGTTCCGGGACAGGGCACCGAGCAGTACTTC.

The V and J genes are TRBV6-1 and TRBJ2-3; the D gene is possibly TRBD2 (5 bases). V shed 4 bases and J shed 4 bases, with 12 bases lying between them. This CDR3 is built from 14 residues. In germline, CDR1 is MNHNS, CDR2 SASEGT. This CDR3 is CASSGPPGADTQYF. DNA for the CDR3: TGTGCCAGCAGTGGACCCCCCGGGGCAGATACGCAGTATTTT.

V gene TRBV5-4 combines with J gene TRBJ2-5; D ambiguous. CDR1 SGHNT and CDR2 YYREEE come from the germline V gene (reference sequence). Trimming stripped 0 bases from V and 4 bases from J, with 10 bases between. The CDR3 is 14 amino acids. The CDR3 here is CASSLDSLGETQYF. The CDR3 DNA sequence: TGTGCCAGCAGCTTGGACAGCCTCGGAGAGACCCAGTACTTC.

The CDR3 loop reads CASSPELQGSSYEQYF. As DNA, the CDR3 is TGCGCCAGCAGCCCCGAATTACAAGGGAGCTCCTACGAGCAGTACTTC. V and J are TRBV5-1 and TRBJ2-7; tentatively, D is TRBD2 (5 bases). From germline, CDR1 is SGHRS and CDR2 YFSETQ. With 4 bases removed from V and 0 bases from J, the gap between germline ends came to 17 bases. The CDR3 has 16 amino acids.

The chain combines TRBV29-1 with TRBJ2-3, with TRBD2 matching over 7 bases. CDR3 length equals 12 residues. V was clipped by 5 bases and J by 2 bases; unmatched bases: 1. The germline gives CDR1 SQVTM, CDR2 ANQGSEA. The CDR3 bases are TGCAGCGTTCGGGGGGACACAGATACGCAGTATTTT. It specifies CSVRGDTDTQYF.

The chain recombines TRBV5-4 with TRBJ2-3; tentatively, D is TRBD2 (6 bases). Trimming left V 5 bases short and J 2 bases short, with 12 bases between. This CDR3 has 14 amino acids. From germline, CDR1 is SGHNT and CDR2 YYREEE (reference sequence). CDR3 nucleotides: TGTGCCAGCAGGCCTGGGGGGAACACAGATACGCAGTATTTT. It translates to CASRPGGNTDTQYF. The variable domain in full, with the rest retrieved from reference TRBV5-4 and TRBJ2-3, is ETGVTQSPTHLIKTRGQQVTLRCSSQSGHNTVSWYQQALGQGPQFIFQYYREEENGRGNFPPRFSGLQFPNYSSELNVNALELDDSALYLCASRPGGNTDTQYFGPGTRLTVL.

DNA for the CDR3: TGTGCCAGTAGTGACCCCGGGACTAGACCCTACGAGCAGTACTTC. It specifies CASSDPGTRPYEQYF. The chain carries TRBV19 and TRBJ2-7, with 8 bases aligning to TRBD2. The CDR3 runs to 15 residues. Unmatched junction bases numbered 8, after V lost 5 bases and J lost 2 bases. Germline assignment: CDR1 LNHDA and CDR2 SQIVND (reference sequence).

The chain combines TRBV29-1 with TRBJ2-3; D not certain. Germline CDR1 and CDR2: SQVTM and ANQGSEA. The ends were cut back, 1 base at V and 1 base at J, with 9 bases in the middle. The CDR3 has 14 amino acids. CDR3 amino acids: CSVEGAYRTDTQYF. The CDR3, as DNA: TGCAGCGTTGAAGGGGCCTATCGCACAGATACGCAGTATTTT.

V gene TRBV19 combines with J gene TRBJ1-4; a possible D gene is TRBD1 (6 bases). Germline CDR1 and CDR2: LNHDA and SQIVND (reference sequence). The CDR3 loop spans 13 amino acids. V dropped 9 bases and J dropped 3 bases, with 11 bases sitting between them. The CDR3 is CASHRDPNEKLFF. In DNA form, the CDR3 reads TGTGCCAGCCACAGGGACCCTAATGAAAAACTGTTTTTT.

This clone was counted a single time. The chain combines TRBV7-2 with TRBJ2-7; 8 bases are shared with TRBD1. J gave up 3 bases and V 5 bases, and 3 bases lay outside the gene matches. Germline CDR1 SGHTA, CDR2 FQGNSA. This CDR3 region has 13 residues. The DNA of the CDR3 is TGTGCCAGCAGCATCGGGACAGGCTACGAGCAGTACTTC. Its translation is CASSIGTGYEQYF. The variable domain in full, with the rest retrieved from reference TRBV7-2 and TRBJ2-7, is GAGVSQSPSNKVTEKGKDVELRCDPISGHTALYWYRQSLGQGLEFLIYFQGNSAPDKSGLPSDRFSAERTGGSVSTLTIQRTQQEDSAVYLCASSIGTGYEQYFGPGTRLTVT.

The chain links TRBV9 to TRBJ1-5, with D possibly being TRBD1 (5 bases). Germline CDR1 is SGDLS and CDR2 is YYNGEE. V was trimmed by 3 bases and J by 7 bases, leaving 17 bases between them. This CDR3 has 15 amino acids. For the CDR3, the DNA is TGTGCCAGCAGCGCGTCGGGGGGTCGAGGGCAGCCCCAGCATTTT. This gives the protein CASSASGGRGQPQHF.

V and J are TRBV7-8 and TRBJ2-7; TRBD1 aligns across 9 bases. V dropped 4 bases and J dropped 6; count of bases not matched to a gene: 13. Per germline, CDR1 SGHVS and CDR2 FQNEAQ. The CDR3 extends over 16 amino acids. DNA for the CDR3: TGTGCCAGCAGCTCCCAATCAACTGCGACAGGGGGCGAGCAGTACTTC. Protein: CASSSQSTATGGEQYF.

The chain employs TRBV9 and TRBJ2-3; 12 nucleotides line up with TRBD2. The CDR3 spans 18 residues. Germline CDR1 SGDLS, CDR2 YYNGEE. The J segment lost 4 bases and the V segment lost 4 bases, leaving 13 bases of the junction unmatched. The chain's CDR3 is CASSPRASGRARSDTQYF. The CDR3 DNA follows: TGTGCCAGCAGCCCTCGAGCTAGCGGGAGGGCCCGATCAGATACGCAGTATTTT. Full variable domain (rest looked up from reference TRBV9 and TRBJ2-3): DSGVTQTPKHLITATGQRVTLRCSPRSGDLSVYWYQQSLDQGLQFLIQYYNGEERAKGNILERFSAQQFPDLHSELNLSSLELGDSALYFCASSPRASGRARSDTQYFGPGTRLTVL.

This chain links TRBV25-1 with TRBJ1-2; no clear D gene. The CDR3 has 14 amino acids. Looked up from germline, CDR1 is MGHDK and CDR2 is SYGVNS. Trimming pared 6 bases from V and 8 bases from J, leaving 19 bases between. The CDR3 sequence is CASRQGGESRGYTF. The CDR3 nucleotides read TGTGCCAGCAGACAAGGCGGGGAATCCAGGGGCTACACCTTC.